This paragraph reports one T cell receptor (beta chain). What it binds is not known. With 4 bases clipped from V and 14 bases from J, the junction kept 4 bases outside the gene matches. Per the germline V gene, CDR1 is SGHTA and CDR2 is FQGNSA. The CDR3 is 12 residues long. The sample comes from a study of radiotherapy plus CTLA-4 blockade in lung cancer. Turning to the study itself: Of the patients, 18% showed objective responses and 31% attained disease control. Study-wide points: TCR clones from tumors expanded in blood after radiotherapy plus ipilimumab. The best prediction of response reportedly came from early blood T cell clone dynamics, with interferon-beta.

The protocol was immunoSEQ multiplex PCR, while the TCRdb copy is restricted to in-frame clones and leaves out a portion. The profile shows 90,000 or so clones, more than 75% of them singletons. The rearrangement uses TRBV7-2 and TRBJ2-1; TRBD1 agrees at 11 bases. The clonotype comes from a human donor with non-small cell lung cancer who had a partial response to radiotherapy plus ipilimumab. The source material was peripheral blood, sampled from a patient treated with radiotherapy plus ipilimumab. For the CDR3, the DNA is TGTGCCAGCAGCTGGGGACAGGGGGTTAAGTTCTTC. It encodes CASSWGQGVKFF.